The sequence of this TCR beta chain was determined in a study of CXCR3-negative and CXCR3-positive naive CD8 T cells. Concerning this clonotype itself: The antigen is undetermined.

Study results and caveats: Unlike memory cells, which differed, naive CXCR3-negative and CXCR3-positive cells had similar TRBV-TRBJ usage. It was found that naive subsets had comparable surface CD5, and TCR strength was inferred from TRB CDR3 properties.

Each TRB cDNA library was prepared by 5' RACE (with UMI labels). TCRdb re-called the 5' RACE reads and shows each CDR3 protein once, DNA omitted. In all, the sample yields roughly 100,000 distinct CDR3 sequences. Sequenced input: naive CXCR3- CD8+ T cells from blood. Specified subset: CD45RO-CCR7+CD27+CD95- naive CD8+ T cells lacking CXCR3 (TNR3-). The source of this sequence is a human donor in good health. Some clones in this sample may be carry-over from other donors' samples.

The CDR3 sequence is CASSQEHRTAHYGYTF. This sequence joins TRBV4-1 and TRBJ1-2; TCRdb designates TRBD1, a call that cannot be tested without DNA. Per the germline V gene, CDR1 is MGHRA and CDR2 is YSYEKL. The CDR3 covers 16 residues.